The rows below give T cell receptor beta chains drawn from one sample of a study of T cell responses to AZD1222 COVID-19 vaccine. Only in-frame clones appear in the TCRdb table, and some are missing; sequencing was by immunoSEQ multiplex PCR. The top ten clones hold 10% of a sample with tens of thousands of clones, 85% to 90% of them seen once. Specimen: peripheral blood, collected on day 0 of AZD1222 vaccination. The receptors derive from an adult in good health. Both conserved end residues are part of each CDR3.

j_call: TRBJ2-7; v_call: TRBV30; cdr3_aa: CAWSGRFLSYEQYF
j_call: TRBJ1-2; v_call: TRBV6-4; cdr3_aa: CASSDQVGTSDGYTF
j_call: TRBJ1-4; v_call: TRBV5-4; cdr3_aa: CASSLELSANEKLFF
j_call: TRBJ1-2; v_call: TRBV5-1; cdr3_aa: CASRAGGSYGYTF
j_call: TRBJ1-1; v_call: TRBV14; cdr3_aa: CASSHPGRGGTEAFF
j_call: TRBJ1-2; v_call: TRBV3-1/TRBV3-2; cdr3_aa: CASSRNRENGYTF
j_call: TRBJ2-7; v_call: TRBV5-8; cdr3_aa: CASSRWGTGGREQYF
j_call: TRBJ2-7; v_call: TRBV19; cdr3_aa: CASSIFGSSYEQYF
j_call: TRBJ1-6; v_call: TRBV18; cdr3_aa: CASSQGQGGSPLHF
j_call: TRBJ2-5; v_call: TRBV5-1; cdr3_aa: CASSLRTSGGGETQYF
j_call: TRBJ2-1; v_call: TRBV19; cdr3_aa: CATTTPNSYNEQFF
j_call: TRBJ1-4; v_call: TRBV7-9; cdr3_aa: CASSKVGGSTNEKLFF
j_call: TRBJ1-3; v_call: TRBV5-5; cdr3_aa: CASSGEGTGAGNTIYF
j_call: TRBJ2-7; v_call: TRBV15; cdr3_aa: CATSRDRYEQYF
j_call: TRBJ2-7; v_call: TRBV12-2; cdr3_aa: CATKTRDTNYEQYF
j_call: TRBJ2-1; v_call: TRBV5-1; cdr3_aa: CASKLGTGGDEQFF
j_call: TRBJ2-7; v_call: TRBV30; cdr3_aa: CAWSPGGQGAREQYF
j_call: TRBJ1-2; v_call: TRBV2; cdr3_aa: CAGGQTYGYTF
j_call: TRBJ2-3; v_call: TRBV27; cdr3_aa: CASSLGRPTDTQYF
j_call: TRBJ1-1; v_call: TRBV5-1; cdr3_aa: CASSLDTVLMNTEAFF
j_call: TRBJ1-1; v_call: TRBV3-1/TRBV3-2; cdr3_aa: CASSPRVVGTEAFF
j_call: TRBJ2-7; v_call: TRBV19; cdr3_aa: CASSPGTGVYEQYF
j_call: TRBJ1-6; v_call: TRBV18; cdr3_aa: CASSSRDLPLHF
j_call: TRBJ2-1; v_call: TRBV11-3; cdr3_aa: CASSPVAAYNEQFF
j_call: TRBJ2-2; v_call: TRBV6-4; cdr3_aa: CASRMSGTGGSGELFF
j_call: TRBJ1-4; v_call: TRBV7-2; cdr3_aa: CASSLDPTNEKLFF
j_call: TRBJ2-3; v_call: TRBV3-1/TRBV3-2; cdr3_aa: CASSQRGGSPPDTQYF
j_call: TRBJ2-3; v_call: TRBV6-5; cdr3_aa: CASHSGTTQYF
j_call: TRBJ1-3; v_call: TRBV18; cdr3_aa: CASTGLLDTIYF
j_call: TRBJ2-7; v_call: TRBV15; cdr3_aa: CATSTDRGIAREQYF
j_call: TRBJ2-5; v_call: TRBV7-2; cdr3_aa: CASSCRLAGGTKETQYF
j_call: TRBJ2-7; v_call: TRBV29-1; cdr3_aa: CSVEGQGIDYEQYF
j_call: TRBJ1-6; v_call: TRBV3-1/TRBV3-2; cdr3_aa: CASSQFRTPDSPLHF
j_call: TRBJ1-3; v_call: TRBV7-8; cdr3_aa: CASSLGVVSPSGNTIYF
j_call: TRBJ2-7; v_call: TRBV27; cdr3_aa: CASRPSGTGPLYEQYF
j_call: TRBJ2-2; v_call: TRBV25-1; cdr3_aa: CASSYGHRRTGELFF
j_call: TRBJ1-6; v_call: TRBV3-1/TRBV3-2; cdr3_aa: CASSPLGRGNSPLHF
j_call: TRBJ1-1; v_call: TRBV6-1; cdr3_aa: CASGEATRVAFF
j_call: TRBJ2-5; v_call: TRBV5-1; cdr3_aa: CASQRGSSGGLQETQYF
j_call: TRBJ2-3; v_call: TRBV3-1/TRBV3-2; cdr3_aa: CASSQVHPDTQYF
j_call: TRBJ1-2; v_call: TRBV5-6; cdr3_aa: CASSYPMTGNYGYTF
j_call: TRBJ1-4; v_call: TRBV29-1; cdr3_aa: CSVAERGRPLDEKLFF
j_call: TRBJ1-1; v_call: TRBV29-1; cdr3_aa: CSERQGYSEAFF
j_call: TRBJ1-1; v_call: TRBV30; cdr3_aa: CAWNHGNTEAFF
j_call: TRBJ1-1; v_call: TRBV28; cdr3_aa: CASRLGQGPIEAFF
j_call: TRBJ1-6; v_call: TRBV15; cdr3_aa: CATSRGPINSPLHF
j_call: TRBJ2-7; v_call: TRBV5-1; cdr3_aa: CASSLVGSHEQYF
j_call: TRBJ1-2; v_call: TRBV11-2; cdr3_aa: CASSLSQGRDGGYTF
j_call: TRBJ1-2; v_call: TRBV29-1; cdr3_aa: CSVEGQGSKGYTF
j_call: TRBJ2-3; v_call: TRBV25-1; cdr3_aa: CASSNNPGQGVDTQYF
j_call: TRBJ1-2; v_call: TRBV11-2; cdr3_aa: CASSLDRDYGYTF
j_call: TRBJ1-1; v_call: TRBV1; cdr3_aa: CTSSHARDREPTEAFF
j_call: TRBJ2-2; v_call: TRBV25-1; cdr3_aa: CASSPTGRTGELFF
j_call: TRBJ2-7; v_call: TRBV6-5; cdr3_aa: CASRTGAGEQYF
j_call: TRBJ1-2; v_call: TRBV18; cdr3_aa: CASSPSDSVYGYTF
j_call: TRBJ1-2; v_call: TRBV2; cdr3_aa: CASSRTEWGGYTF
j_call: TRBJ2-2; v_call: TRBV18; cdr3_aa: CASSPGGHTGELFF